The 5 T cell receptor beta chains in this list originate from one sample, sequenced in a study of blood T cell repertoires in COVID-19. Produced via immunoSEQ multiplex PCR; TCRdb's table is partial and in-frame only. In the table there are around 110,000 clones, around 80% of which are singletons. The sequencing sample was made of peripheral blood. These receptors came from a man in his 70s with active or convalescent COVID-19.

This clone turned up a few times. The chain has TRBV18 and TRBJ1-3; a possible D gene is TRBD1 (5 bases). V was pared by 6 bases and J by 1 base, with 10 bases between. The CDR3 spans 14 residues. The germline V gene encodes CDR1 KGHSH and CDR2 LQKENI. The CDR3 sequence is CASSLGGSGNTIYF. CDR3 DNA sequence: TGTGCCAGCTCGCTGGGGGGATCTGGAAACACCATATATTTT.

The V and J genes are TRBV5-1 and TRBJ1-5, with TRBD1 as a possible D gene (6 bases). The CDR3 is 15 amino acids. Per germline, CDR1 SGHRS and CDR2 YFSETQ. Trimming cost V 1 base and J 2 bases, with 10 bases left between them. The CDR3 loop reads CASSLQGLRNQPQHF. The CDR3 nucleotides are TGCGCCAGCAGCTTGCAGGGGTTGCGCAATCAGCCCCAGCATTTT.

The rearrangement links TRBV9 to TRBJ1-2; possibly TRBD1 for D (6 bases). CDR1 is SGDLS, CDR2 YYNGEE, per germline. This CDR3 has 14 residues. V lost 0 bases and J lost 4, with 10 bases in between. CDR3 loop: CASSVDGTTYGYTF. CDR3 sequence (DNA): TGTGCCAGCAGCGTAGACGGGACAACCTATGGCTACACCTTC.

This rearrangement joins TRBV7-8 to TRBJ1-5, with TRBD1 identical over 7 bases. Germline values: CDR1 SGHVS, CDR2 FQNEAQ. The length of the CDR3 is 14 residues. Trimming at V came to 1 base and at J to 6 bases, leaving 3 bases not matched to a gene. This CDR3 is CASSLGQGTQPQHF. The CDR3 DNA reads TGTGCCAGCAGCTTAGGACAGGGAACTCAGCCCCAGCATTTT.

V gene TRBV7-9 combines with J gene TRBJ1-1; D might be TRBD1 (5 bases). V was cut by 3 bases and J by 0 bases, with 8 bases left in between. CDR1 is SEHNR and CDR2 is FQNEAQ in the germline V gene (reference sequence). The CDR3 spans 14 residues. The CDR3 loop reads CASSLEGVNTEAFF. The CDR3 DNA reads as TGTGCCAGCAGCTTGGAAGGGGTGAACACTGAAGCTTTCTTT.